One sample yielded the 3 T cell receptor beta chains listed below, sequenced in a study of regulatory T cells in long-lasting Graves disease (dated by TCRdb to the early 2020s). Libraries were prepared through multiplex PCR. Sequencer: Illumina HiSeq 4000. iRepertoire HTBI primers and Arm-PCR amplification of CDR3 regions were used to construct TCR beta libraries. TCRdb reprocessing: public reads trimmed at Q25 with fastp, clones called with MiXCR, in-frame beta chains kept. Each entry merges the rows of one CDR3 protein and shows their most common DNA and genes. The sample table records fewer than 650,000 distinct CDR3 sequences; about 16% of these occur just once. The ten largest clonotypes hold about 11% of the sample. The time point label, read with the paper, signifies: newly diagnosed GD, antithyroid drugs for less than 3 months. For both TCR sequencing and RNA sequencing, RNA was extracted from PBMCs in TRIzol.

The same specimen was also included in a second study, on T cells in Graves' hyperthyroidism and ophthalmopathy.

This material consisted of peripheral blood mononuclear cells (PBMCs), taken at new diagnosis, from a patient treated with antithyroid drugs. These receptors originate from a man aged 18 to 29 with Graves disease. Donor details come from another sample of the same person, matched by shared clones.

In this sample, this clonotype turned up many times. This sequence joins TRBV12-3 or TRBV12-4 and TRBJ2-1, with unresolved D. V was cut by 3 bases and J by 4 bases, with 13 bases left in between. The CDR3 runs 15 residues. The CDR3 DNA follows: TGTGCCAGCAGTTTGGACGGGTCTGGGTACAATGAGCAGTTCTTC. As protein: CASSLDGSGYNEQFF.

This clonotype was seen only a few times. CDR3 amino acids: CASSIGTKEDEQYF. CDR3 DNA: TGTGCCAGTAGTATCGGGACTAAAGAGGACGAGCAGTACTTC. The chain couples TRBV19 to TRBJ2-7, with 7 bases lining up with TRBD2. CDR1 and CDR2 (germline): LNHDA, SQIVND (reference sequence). The CDR3 runs to 14 residues. Unmatched junction bases numbered 7, after V lost 3 bases and J lost 5 bases.

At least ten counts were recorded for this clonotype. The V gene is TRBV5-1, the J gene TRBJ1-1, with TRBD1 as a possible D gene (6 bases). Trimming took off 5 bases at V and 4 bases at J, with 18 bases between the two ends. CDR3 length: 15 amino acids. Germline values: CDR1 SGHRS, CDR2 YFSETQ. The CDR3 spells CASRLTSGGGTEAFF. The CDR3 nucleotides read TGCGCCAGCAGGCTGACGTCGGGGGGCGGCACTGAAGCTTTCTTT.